Listed below are T cell receptor beta chains from one sample, sequenced in a study of shared clonotypes between healthy human individuals. Assay used: immunoSEQ multiplex PCR; TCRdb lists only in-frame clones, some missing. Altogether approximately 1.9 million clones are present, 90% to 95% being singletons, with the ten largest covering more than 1.5%. Input material: naive CD8+ T cells from PBMCs. The receptors were gathered from a man younger than 35 in good health. Some clones in this sample may be carry-over from other donors' samples. Both conserved end residues are part of each CDR3. D genes are given only for firm matches.

d_gene	v_gene	j_gene	CDR3nt	CDR3aa
.	TRBV2	TRBJ2-2	TGTGCCAGCATTTCGAACACCGGGGAGCTGTTTTTT	CASISNTGELFF
.	TRBV27	TRBJ2-7	TGTGCCAGCCGGGACTCCTACGAGCAGTACTTC	CASRDSYEQYF
.	TRBV11-1	TRBJ1-2	TGTGCCAGCAGCTTACGTGGCAGGGAAGGCTACACCTTC	CASSLRGREGYTF
TRBD2	TRBV28	TRBJ2-7	TGTGCCAGCAGTCCGCCGGGACTACTCGCCTACGAGCAGTACTTC	CASSPPGLLAYEQYF
.	TRBV5-1	TRBJ1-5	TGCGCCAGCAGCCAGGACGGGTCCTTTGATCAGCCCCAGCATTTT	CASSQDGSFDQPQHF
.	TRBV2	TRBJ1-4	TGTGCCAGCAGGGACCGAGCGGCTAATGAAAAACTGTTTTTT	CASRDRAANEKLFF
TRBD2	TRBV4-2	TRBJ2-7	TGTGCCAGCAGCCAAGAGTTGGGGGGACTAGCGGGATACGAGCAGTACTTC	CASSQELGGLAGYEQYF
.	TRBV7-9	TRBJ2-7	TGTGCCAGCAGCCGTAGCCCCACTTACGAGCAGTACTTC	CASSRSPTYEQYF
TRBD1	TRBV29-1	TRBJ2-5	TGCAGCGTTCAGGACAGGTTGGGTTACTTC	CSVQDRLGYF
.	TRBV27	TRBJ2-4	TGTGCCAGCGGATCTTTCTTGCACATTCAGTACTTC	CASGSFLHIQYF
.	TRBV6-5	TRBJ2-1	TGTGCCAGCGGGTCGGGCTCCTGGATGAGGCTTGAGCAGTTCTTC	CASGSGSWMRLEQFF
.	TRBV29-1	TRBJ2-1	TGCAGCGTCCGAGGGGGGTTTGATTATTATGAGCAGTTCTTC	CSVRGGFDYYEQFF
.	TRBV7-2	TRBJ2-5	TGTGCCAGCAGCTTAGATTCGACAGCTCAAGAGACCCAGTACTTC	CASSLDSTAQETQYF
.	TRBV7-9	TRBJ2-7	TGTGCCAGCAGCTTAGGGGCCACAGGCCCAGACGAGCAGTACTTC	CASSLGATGPDEQYF
.	TRBV5-5	TRBJ2-7	TGTGCCAGCAGCGGAGCCTACGAGCAGTACTTC	CASSGAYEQYF
TRBD1	TRBV27	TRBJ2-7	TGTGCCAGCAGTTTCGGGACAGGTATACGCGAGCAGTACTTC	CASSFGTGIREQYF
.	TRBV4-1	TRBJ1-1	TGCGCCAGCAGCCAAGAGGCGGAGATTGAAGCTTTCTTT	CASSQEAEIEAFF